The present TCR beta chain was sequenced within a study of shared clonotypes between healthy human individuals. Sorted-subset replicate PCRs used around 200 ng of genomic DNA. This amount corresponded to approximately 30,000 T cell genomes. TCRdb's copy holds only in-frame clones and misses some; the assay was immunoSEQ multiplex PCR. Among about 2.3 million clones listed, just under 95% were seen once. Comments on this clone: Its antigen is not identified.

Each sample came from a Caucasian adult donor living in Nashville, Tennessee. General study findings and limits: The sole specimen, blood, was sampled, and tissue repertoires likely differ.

Trimming left V 6 bases short and J 0 bases short, with 9 bases between. The length of the CDR3 is 14 residues. Germline CDR1 is MNHNY and CDR2 is SVGAGI (reference sequence). Input material: naive CD4+ T cells from PBMCs. Described subset: CD45RA+ positively selected. This chain connects TRBV6-6 to TRBJ1-3, with no clear D. The source is a man aged 18 to 30 in good health. Some clones in this sample may be carry-over from other donors' samples. The CDR3 region is CASRGSGSGNTIYF. CDR3 nucleotides: TGTGCCAGCAGGGGTTCCGGCTCTGGAAACACCATATATTTT.